The next 13 T cell receptor beta chains were all read from a single sample in a study of blood T cell repertoires in COVID-19. Sequencing used immunoSEQ multiplex PCR; TCRdb keeps in-frame clones, though not all of them. The repertoire holds some 290,000 clones, approximately 91% seen once, with about 2.3% in the top ten. Sequences were obtained from PBMCs or T cells enriched from blood (not recorded which). The receptor source for this set is a woman in her thirties or forties with acute COVID-19.

The chain has TRBV19 and TRBJ1-1, with D maybe TRBD1 (5 bases). The CDR3 contains 17 residues. Germline V gene lookup returns CDR1 LNHDA and CDR2 SQIVND (reference sequence). Deletions cut 2 bases from V and 1 base from J, with 17 bases between. DNA for the CDR3: TGTGCCAGTAGTATACGGGTCAGGGAACTCGGGAACACTGAAGCTTTCTTT. Translated: CASSIRVRELGNTEAFF.

As to this clone: This specimen includes other DNA sequences encoding the same CDR3. The rearrangement joins TRBV6-5 to TRBJ1-2; TRBD1 matches at 8 bases. The germline V gene encodes CDR1 MNHEY and CDR2 SVGAGI. The V and J ends lost 6 bases and 4 bases, in that order; junction bases with no gene match: 4. This CDR3 has 13 residues. CDR3 sequence: CASRDRGSYGYTF. The CDR3 DNA is TGTGCCAGCAGAGACAGGGGTTCCTATGGCTACACCTTC.

This chain connects TRBV14 to TRBJ1-5, with D hard to call. The CDR3 is 14 amino acids. V was clipped by 4 bases and J by 1 base, with 8 bases between them. The V gene's germline CDR1 is SGHDN and CDR2 FVKESK. In DNA form, the CDR3 reads TGTGCCAGCAGCCGAAGAGGCAGCAATCAGCCCCAGCATTTT. Protein: CASSRRGSNQPQHF.

The chain joins TRBV18 to TRBJ1-2; D is undetermined. Germline V lookup: CDR1 KGHSH, CDR2 LQKENI. The CDR3 spans 15 residues. The V end was cut by 2 bases, the J end by 0 bases, with 10 bases between. The CDR3 loop reads CASSPTGSANYGYTF. The CDR3 bases are TGTGCCAGCTCACCAACCGGGTCAGCTAACTATGGCTACACCTTC.

The rearrangement links TRBV6-2 or TRBV6-3 to TRBJ2-1; TRBD2 matches 10 bases. The CDR3 covers 16 residues. CDR1 and CDR2 (germline): MNHEY, SVGEGT. V was pared by 0 bases and J by 4 bases, with 3 bases of the junction left unmatched. Written as DNA, the CDR3 is TGTGCCAGCAGTTACTCGAGGGGACTAGCGTACAATGAGCAGTTCTTC. Residues: CASSYSRGLAYNEQFF.

The rearrangement joins TRBV15 to TRBJ1-1; D call uncertain. The CDR3 loop spans 15 amino acids. The V gene lost 1 base and the J gene lost 0 bases, with 9 bases spanning the gap. The germline CDR1 and CDR2 sequences are LNHNV and YYDKDF (reference sequence). The CDR3 sequence: CATSRVEGVNTEAFF. The DNA for the CDR3 is TGTGCCACCAGCAGAGTGGAGGGAGTGAACACTGAAGCTTTCTTT.

The genes are TRBV12-3 or TRBV12-4 and TRBJ2-2; perhaps TRBD2 as D (5 bases). The CDR3 length is 13 residues. V dropped 0 bases and J dropped 7 bases, with 6 bases sitting between them. CDR3 protein: CASSLAAGGELFF. The CDR3 region has the DNA TGTGCCAGCAGTTTAGCGGCGGGCGGGGAGCTGTTTTTT.

The chain has TRBV6-1 and TRBJ2-4; tentative D call: TRBD2 (5 bases). The CDR3 runs 15 residues. V shed 1 base and J shed 3 bases, with 10 bases lying between them. CDR1 is MNHNS, CDR2 SASEGT, per germline. Here the CDR3 reads CASSEGGWDKNIQYF. CDR3 bases: TGTGCCAGCAGTGAAGGAGGGTGGGACAAAAACATTCAGTACTTC.

The chain combines TRBV6-5 with TRBJ1-4; D ambiguous. This CDR3 region has 15 residues. V was shortened by 5 bases and J by 0 bases, with 10 bases between the two germline ends. The germline CDR1 and CDR2 sequences are MNHEY and SVGAGI. In DNA form, the CDR3 reads TGTGCCAGCAGTCGAGACTCTGCAACTAATGAAAAACTGTTTTTT. This sequence encodes CASSRDSATNEKLFF.

The chain combines TRBV7-2 with TRBJ2-1; D not certain. V was pared by 5 bases and J by 0 bases, with 11 bases between. This CDR3 is built from 15 residues. The germline V gene encodes CDR1 SGHTA and CDR2 FQGNSA. This CDR3 is CASSRFGSSYNEQFF. The CDR3 DNA follows: TGTGCCAGCAGCCGGTTCGGTAGCTCCTACAATGAGCAGTTCTTC.

The chain employs TRBV29-1 and TRBJ1-1; D remains unclear. Trimming cost V 1 base and J 4 bases, with 13 bases left between them. CDR3 length: 14 amino acids. Germline CDR1 is SQVTM and CDR2 is ANQGSEA. The DNA of the CDR3 is TGCAGCGTTGAAGGTTACAGCGGATCCACTGAAGCTTTCTTT. Protein: CSVEGYSGSTEAFF.

This clone was seen only once. The CDR3 protein is CASSQDRGGTSQETQYF. CDR3 nucleotide sequence: TGCGCCAGCAGCCAAGATCGGGGGGGTACCTCACAAGAGACCCAGTACTTC. J is TRBJ2-5 and V is TRBV4-1; 8 bases fit TRBD2. The germline gives CDR1 MGHRA, CDR2 YSYEKL. The V gene end was trimmed by 0 bases and the J gene end by 2 bases; junction bases not matched to a gene: 8. The CDR3 covers 17 residues.

This chain connects TRBV6-6 to TRBJ2-3; 8 bases map to TRBD2. The CDR3 totals 18 residues. Germline CDR1 MNHNY, CDR2 SVGAGI (reference sequence). V shed 6 bases and J 2 bases; nucleotides not matched to a gene: 16. As DNA, the CDR3 is TGTGCCAGCAGCCGAAACACGGGGGGGCGACCCAACACAGATACGCAGTATTTT. Amino acid sequence: CASSRNTGGRPNTDTQYF.